A single sample gave rise to the 24 T cell receptor beta chains below, sequenced in a study of shared clonotypes between healthy human individuals. Assay: immunoSEQ multiplex PCR; the TCRdb copy retains only in-frame clones and omits some. The sample carries roughly 850,000 clones, 96% recorded once. CD45RO-negative, CCR7-selected cells formed the naive CD8 fraction, which excluded terminally differentiated effector memory CD45RA+ cells. Sequenced input: naive CD8+ T cells sorted from blood. The source of these receptors is a man in his thirties or forties in good health.

The chain carries TRBV5-1 and TRBJ1-2; possible D gene TRBD1, 5 bases. Germline-derived CDR1 and CDR2 are SGHRS and YFSETQ. V lost 6 bases and J 5 bases, leaving 17 bases between the germline ends. The CDR3 has 14 amino acids. In nucleotides, the CDR3 is TGCGCCAGCACCCCTTCCGGGACGTCGTATGGCTACACCTTC. Its protein product is CASTPSGTSYGYTF.

The gene calls are TRBV4-3 and TRBJ2-7; D possibly corresponds to TRBD2 (6 bases). This CDR3 has 15 amino acids. V shed 0 bases and J shed 2 bases, with 11 bases lying between them. Germline V gene lookup returns CDR1 LGHNA and CDR2 YSLEER. CDR3 protein: CASSQDQGTPYEQYF. The CDR3 nucleotides are TGCGCCAGCAGCCAAGACCAAGGGACTCCCTACGAGCAGTACTTC.

The rearrangement joins TRBV27 to TRBJ2-7, with TRBD2 as a possible D gene (5 bases). Germline CDR1 is MNHEY and CDR2 is SMNVEV (reference sequence). The CDR3 covers 13 residues. The germline V and J ends were trimmed by 3 bases and 3 bases, with 9 bases remaining between them. Here the CDR3 DNA reads TGTGCCAGCAGTTTGCGGGCTTTCTACGAGCAGTACTTC. It yields the protein CASSLRAFYEQYF.

This clone was observed a single time. Within the sample, other DNA sequences also encode this same CDR3. The rearrangement joins TRBV9 to TRBJ2-7; D not certain. Trimming took 0 bases from V and 0 from J, leaving 4 bases between them. Germline assignment: CDR1 SGDLS and CDR2 YYNGEE. The CDR3 is 13 amino acids. The CDR3: CASSVEPSYEQYF. The CDR3 DNA reads as TGTGCCAGCAGCGTAGAACCCTCCTACGAGCAGTACTTC.

As for this clone: Other DNA variants within this sample encode the same CDR3. The J gene is TRBJ2-7, the V gene TRBV5-8, with TRBD1 matching over 10 bases. CDR3 length: 14 amino acids. Germline V gives CDR1 SGHTS, CDR2 YDEGEE. V lost 2 bases and J lost 2; bases outside the gene matches: 1. The CDR3 DNA reads as TGTGCCAGCAGCTTTGGGACAGGGGCCTACGAGCAGTACTTC. Protein product: CASSFGTGAYEQYF.

This chain's CDR3 is CSVPGLAGDAGELFF. The CDR3 coding sequence is TGCAGCGTTCCGGGACTAGCGGGAGATGCCGGGGAGCTGTTTTTT. The chain is built from TRBV29-1 and TRBJ2-2; TRBD2 matches 14 bases. Germline CDR1 reads SQVTM; CDR2 reads ANQGSEA. This CDR3 has 15 amino acids. V lost 5 bases and J lost 6; bases outside the gene matches: 5.

The V and J genes are TRBV25-1 and TRBJ1-2; D gene unclear. The V and J ends lost 4 bases and 2 bases respectively, with 8 bases between them. This CDR3 has 13 amino acids. Germline V lookup: CDR1 MGHDK, CDR2 SYGVNS. As DNA, the CDR3 is TGTGCCAGCAGTGTTTCGGACAACTATGGCTACACCTTC. Its protein is CASSVSDNYGYTF.

This chain uses TRBV29-1 with TRBJ2-7; TRBD1 or TRBD2 may be the D gene (7 bases each). There are 14 residues in the CDR3. The germline V and J ends were trimmed by 7 bases and 6 bases, with 22 bases remaining between them. Per the germline V gene, CDR1 is SQVTM and CDR2 is ANQGSEA. CDR3 DNA: TGCAGCGCCCGGGAGGTCGCAGGGGGGGGCGAGCAGTACTTC. Its translation is CSAREVAGGGEQYF.

This chain links TRBV28 with TRBJ2-7; D remains ambiguous. The V gene's germline CDR1 is MDHEN and CDR2 SYDVKM. This CDR3 is 14 amino acids long. V lost 6 bases and J lost 3, with 15 bases in between. CDR3 DNA sequence: TGTGCCAGCAGACCTAATTACGCGCACTACGAGCAGTACTTC. Its translation is CASRPNYAHYEQYF. The full variable domain, with the rest looked up from reference TRBV28 and TRBJ2-7, is DVKVTQSSRYLVKRTGEKVFLECVQDMDHENMFWYRQDPGLGLRLIYFSYDVKMKEKGDIPEGYSVSREKKERFSLILESASTNQTSMYLCASRPNYAHYEQYFGPGTRLTVT.

This chain links TRBV6-5 with TRBJ2-7; 7 bases line up with TRBD1. The length of the CDR3 is 13 residues. The germline CDR1 and CDR2 sequences are MNHEY and SVGAGI. Trimming removed 5 bases from V and 5 bases from J; junction bases left unmatched: 6. The CDR3: CASSHRGDDEQYF. The CDR3 nucleotides read TGTGCCAGCAGTCACAGGGGCGACGACGAGCAGTACTTC.

J is TRBJ2-7 and V is TRBV29-1; TRBD1 might be the D (6 bases). Germline CDR1 SQVTM, CDR2 ANQGSEA. V dropped 1 base and J dropped 2 bases, with 9 bases sitting between them. CDR3 length: 13 amino acids. The CDR3 DNA sequence: TGCAGCGTTGAAGCAGGGGTCCCCTACGAGCAGTACTTC. Protein product: CSVEAGVPYEQYF.

The chain is built from TRBV9 and TRBJ2-3, with 12 bases matching TRBD2. From germline, CDR1 is SGDLS and CDR2 YYNGEE. This CDR3 has 18 amino acids. Trimming removed 0 bases from V and 2 bases from J; junction bases left unmatched: 7. The CDR3 spells CASSVGIPSGRVTDTQYF. The CDR3 DNA is TGTGCCAGCAGCGTAGGGATCCCTAGCGGGAGGGTCACAGATACGCAGTATTTT. Looking up the rest from reference TRBV9 and TRBJ2-3 gives the full variable domain: DSGVTQTPKHLITATGQRVTLRCSPRSGDLSVYWYQQSLDQGLQFLIQYYNGEERAKGNILERFSAQQFPDLHSELNLSSLELGDSALYFCASSVGIPSGRVTDTQYFGPGTRLTVL.

In regard to this clone: This sample also contains other DNA sequences that code for the same CDR3. The gene calls are TRBV28 and TRBJ2-1; TRBD2 aligns across 15 bases. V shed 2 bases, J shed 8 bases, and the junction held 1 base outside the gene matches. This CDR3 contains 15 residues. CDR1 is MDHEN, CDR2 SYDVKM, per germline. CDR3 bases: TGTGCCAGCAGTTTAGGACTAGCGGGAGGGCATGAGCAGTTCTTC. Its protein is CASSLGLAGGHEQFF. The full variable domain, in which reference TRBV28 and TRBJ2-1 provide the parts outside the CDR3, is DVKVTQSSRYLVKRTGEKVFLECVQDMDHENMFWYRQDPGLGLRLIYFSYDVKMKEKGDIPEGYSVSREKKERFSLILESASTNQTSMYLCASSLGLAGGHEQFFGPGTRLTVL.

The rearrangement joins TRBV29-1 to TRBJ2-3; 9 nucleotides align to TRBD2. V lost 3 bases and J lost 5; bases outside the gene matches: 6. CDR3 length: 14 residues. Germline V gives CDR1 SQVTM, CDR2 ANQGSEA. CDR3: CSVEGGLAIDTQYF. The CDR3 nucleotides are TGCAGCGTTGAGGGAGGACTAGCGATAGATACGCAGTATTTT.

This clone was seen a single time. The V and J genes are TRBV11-3 and TRBJ1-1; 7 bases agree with TRBD1. This CDR3 region has 12 residues. V was pared by 5 bases and J by 7 bases, with 4 bases of the junction left unmatched. Germline CDR1 is SGHNT and CDR2 is YENEEA. The CDR3 is CASSRDSHEAFF. CDR3 DNA: TGTGCCAGCAGCCGGGACAGCCATGAAGCTTTCTTT.

The chain carries TRBV7-8 and TRBJ1-5; D uncertain. This CDR3 comprises 16 residues. Germline assignment: CDR1 SGHVS and CDR2 FQNEAQ. V gave up 5 bases and J gave up 0 bases, with 14 bases separating them. This CDR3 is CASSPTTAYSNQPQHF. Written as DNA, the CDR3 is TGTGCCAGCAGCCCAACCACAGCTTATAGCAATCAGCCCCAGCATTTT. Together with reference TRBV7-8 and TRBJ1-5, the CDR3 gives the full variable domain: GAGVSQSPRYKVAKRGQDVALRCDPISGHVSLFWYQQALGQGPEFLTYFQNEAQLDKSGLPSDRFFAERPEGSVSTLKIQRTQQEDSAVYLCASSPTTAYSNQPQHFGDGTRLSIL.

V is TRBV5-1 and J is TRBJ2-7; 10 nucleotides match TRBD2. Trimming took 4 bases from V and 7 from J; bases not matched to a gene: 11. The CDR3 has 15 residues. Germline V gene data show CDR1 as SGHRS and CDR2 as YFSETQ. The CDR3 spells CASSLASGRLQEQYF. CDR3 sequence (DNA): TGCGCCAGCAGCCTTGCTAGCGGGAGATTGCAAGAGCAGTACTTC.

The rearrangement links TRBV7-2 to TRBJ2-2; no clear D. The CDR3 contains 16 residues. Germline V gene lookup returns CDR1 SGHTA and CDR2 FQGNSA. Trimming cost V 1 base and J 5 bases, with 14 bases left between them. The CDR3, as DNA: TGTGCCAGCAGCTTAGTTGTCGGCTCAGGAACCGGGGAGCTGTTTTTT. Translated: CASSLVVGSGTGELFF. Complete variable domain (other parts from reference TRBV7-2 and TRBJ2-2): GAGVSQSPSNKVTEKGKDVELRCDPISGHTALYWYRQSLGQGLEFLIYFQGNSAPDKSGLPSDRFSAERTGGSVSTLTIQRTQQEDSAVYLCASSLVVGSGTGELFFGEGSRLTVL.

J is TRBJ1-2 and V is TRBV14; D unresolved. CDR1 is SGHDN, CDR2 FVKESK, per germline. Trimming removed 5 bases at V and 8 bases at J, with 15 bases between. The CDR3 loop spans 13 amino acids. The chain's CDR3 is CASSAQTAGGYTF. Written as DNA, the CDR3 is TGTGCCAGCAGCGCCCAGACCGCCGGGGGCTACACCTTC.

This clone was found once. V gene TRBV10-3 combines with J gene TRBJ2-7; D is undetermined. The CDR3 runs 13 residues. Germline V gives CDR1 ENHRY, CDR2 SYGVKD. The V end was cut by 3 bases, the J end by 2 bases, with 8 bases between. As DNA, the CDR3 is TGTGCCATCAGTGATGGGGATACCTACGAGCAGTACTTC. This encodes CAISDGDTYEQYF.

The rearrangement uses TRBV5-4 and TRBJ2-5; 7 nucleotides align to TRBD2. The CDR3 has 14 residues. From germline, CDR1 is SGHNT and CDR2 YYREEE (reference sequence). Unmatched junction bases numbered 5, after V lost 3 bases and J lost 3 bases. CDR3 in amino acids: CASSSGEGEETQYF. The CDR3 nucleotides are TGTGCCAGCAGCTCGGGGGAGGGTGAAGAGACCCAGTACTTC.

The J gene is TRBJ2-5, the V gene TRBV7-2, with 9 bases aligning to TRBD1. Unmatched junction bases numbered 7, after V lost 1 base and J lost 4 bases. The CDR3 spans 16 residues. Germline V gene lookup returns CDR1 SGHTA and CDR2 FQGNSA. CDR3 sequence (DNA): TGTGCCAGCAGCTTAGTTGGGGACAGGGCATCAGAGACCCAGTACTTC. Amino acid sequence: CASSLVGDRASETQYF.

This clone is a singleton in its sample. The V call is TRBV5-6, the J call TRBJ2-1; D is ambiguous. The CDR3 extends over 12 amino acids. The V gene lost 0 bases and the J gene lost 12 bases, with 10 bases spanning the gap. Looked up from germline, CDR1 is SGHDT and CDR2 is YYEEEE. The CDR3 nucleotides read TGTGCCAGCAGCTTGGTGGGTCTTGGGCAGTTCTTC. This sequence encodes CASSLVGLGQFF.

This chain connects TRBV27 to TRBJ2-3, with 7 bases aligning to TRBD2. This CDR3 is built from 15 residues. The trim removed 3 bases at V and 0 bases at J, leaving 3 bases unmatched. CDR1 and CDR2 from the germline V gene are MNHEY and SMNVEV (reference sequence). For the CDR3, the DNA is TGTGCCAGCAGTTTCACTAGCGCTAGCACAGATACGCAGTATTTT. It encodes CASSFTSASTDTQYF.